This T cell receptor beta chain is drawn from a study of CD8 T cells in Susac syndrome. Study outcomes and limitations: That the number of individuals in its TCR sequencing and HLA analysis was relatively small was acknowledged by the study.

Reverse transcription used roughly 0.45 to 1 ug RNA and random hexamers. One entry per CDR3 protein, called by TCRdb with MiXCR from the immunoSEQ multiplex PCR reads. This sample has about 130,000 distinct CDR3 sequences, with around nine tenths found just once. A word on this clonotype: What it binds is unknown.

The germline V gene has CDR1 SQVTM and CDR2 ANQGSEA. Trimming removed 3 bases from V and 0 bases from J, with 12 bases in between. This CDR3 has 15 amino acids. Sequencing of TCR beta, carried out with a high-throughput approach, was applied to CD8+ and CD4+ T cells from the blood. FACS enriched CD8+ TEMRA cells, while bulk CD8+ and CD4+ were negatively isolated. The V call is TRBV29-1, the J call TRBJ2-1; possibly TRBD1 or TRBD2 for D (5 bases each). This receptor was obtained from a human donor with multiple sclerosis. Sequencing was done on a sample of CD8+ T cells from PBMCs. This chain's CDR3 is CSVEGVRYSYNEQFF. CDR3 nucleotides: TGCAGCGTTGAGGGGGTTAGGTACTCCTACAATGAGCAGTTCTTC.